This TCR beta chain is from a study of T-cell reconstitution after alpha-beta-depleted transplantation in children. This clonotype came up a few times. Its target is unknown. General study results and limits: The origin of alpha-beta T cells about two months after transplant was reportedly several hundred expanded graft clones. At day 60, the high TCRbeta diversity found in some patients originated from recipient T cells and thymic progenitors that had survived. By one year post-transplant, T-cell counts and diversity largely arose from T cells that were newly produced.

Unique molecular identifiers were incorporated into the prepared TCRbeta library. TCRdb re-called the PCR reads with MiXCR, one entry per CDR3 protein. The repertoire has about 1,000,000 distinct CDR3 sequences, about 26% of them found once; the top ten carry roughly 30%. CDR3 length: 16 residues. Germline V lookup: CDR1 SGHRS, CDR2 YFSETQ. The V gene lost 1 base and the J gene lost 0 bases, with 12 bases spanning the gap. This clonotype was obtained from a boy under three years old who had a stem cell transplant for SCID, so the T cells may come from the graft donor. Sequences were derived from PBMCs, mostly from graft donor cells, sampled 360 days after TCRalphabeta/CD19-depleted stem cell transplant. The chain is built from TRBV5-1 and TRBJ2-3, with a weak D call TRBD2 (6 bases). The CDR3 coding sequence is TGCGCCAGCAGCTTGCCAGCGGGCCTTAGCACAGATACGCAGTATTTT. Its protein is CASSLPAGLSTDTQYF.